What follows are 24 T cell receptor beta chains derived from one specimen sequenced in a study of blood T cell repertoires in COVID-19. Sequenced by immunoSEQ multiplex PCR; TCRdb stores in-frame clones only, minus some. Found here are about 67,000 clones, roughly nine tenths of them singletons; the top ten hold about 4.4%. Sequenced: peripheral blood. The receptors stem from a man aged 45-60 years with active COVID-19.

The V call is TRBV19, the J call TRBJ1-1, with D possibly TRBD1 on 5 matching bases. The V end was cut by 1 base, the J end by 0 bases, with 12 bases between. CDR1 is LNHDA and CDR2 is SQIVND in the germline V gene (reference sequence). The CDR3 has 16 amino acids. The CDR3 sequence is CASSIVTAYMNTEAFF. The CDR3 coding sequence is TGTGCCAGTAGTATAGTGACAGCCTACATGAACACTGAAGCTTTCTTT. Using reference TRBV19 and TRBJ1-1 for the parts outside the CDR3, the full variable domain is DGGITQSPKYLFRKEGQNVTLSCEQNLNHDAMYWYRQDPGQGLRLIYYSQIVNDFQKGDIAEGYSVSREKKESFPLTVTSAQKNPTAFYLCASSIVTAYMNTEAFFGQGTRLTVV.

The rearrangement links TRBV5-1 to TRBJ1-2; 7 nucleotides match TRBD1. Germline V gene sequence: CDR1 SGHRS, CDR2 YFSETQ. The CDR3 loop spans 14 amino acids. J gave up 1 base and V 1 base, and 1 base lay outside the gene matches. The CDR3 protein is CASSLTGDNYGYTF. CDR3 sequence (DNA): TGCGCCAGCAGCTTGACAGGGGATAACTATGGCTACACCTTC.

This clone was picked up one time. The V call is TRBV11-2, the J call TRBJ2-1, with 11 nucleotides matching TRBD2. V trimming: 2 bases; J trimming: 8 bases; junction bases outside the gene matches: 8. CDR1 is SGHAT, CDR2 FQNNGV, per germline. The CDR3 has 16 amino acids. The CDR3 loop is CASSLYLAGGAYEQFF. The CDR3 DNA sequence: TGTGCCAGCAGCTTATATCTAGCGGGAGGAGCGTATGAGCAGTTCTTC.

V and J are TRBV19 and TRBJ1-2; TRBD1 might be the D (5 bases). Germline V gives CDR1 LNHDA, CDR2 SQIVND (reference sequence). With 3 bases removed from V and 3 bases from J, the gap between germline ends came to 8 bases. CDR3 length: 13 residues. The chain's CDR3 is CASSISRDYGYTF. For the CDR3, the DNA is TGTGCCAGTAGTATTTCCAGGGACTATGGCTACACCTTC. The complete variable domain, with remaining parts taken from reference TRBV19 and TRBJ1-2, reads DGGITQSPKYLFRKEGQNVTLSCEQNLNHDAMYWYRQDPGQGLRLIYYSQIVNDFQKGDIAEGYSVSREKKESFPLTVTSAQKNPTAFYLCASSISRDYGYTFGSGTRLTVV.

This clone appeared a few times. The J gene is TRBJ2-1, the V gene TRBV5-1; the match to TRBD1 covers 7 bases. The CDR3 consists of 15 residues. Per the germline V gene, CDR1 is SGHRS and CDR2 is YFSETQ. The V segment lost 2 bases and the J segment 7 bases; nucleotides outside the gene matches: 9. CDR3 amino acids: CASSFSGSGGNEQFF. CDR3 coding DNA: TGCGCCAGCAGCTTTTCGGGCTCAGGGGGTAATGAGCAGTTCTTC.

J is TRBJ2-7 and V is TRBV5-4; 15 bases fit TRBD2. V gave up 4 bases and J gave up 4 bases; unmatched junction bases: 6. The germline CDR1 and CDR2 sequences are SGHNT and YYREEE (reference sequence). CDR3 length: 16 amino acids. The DNA for the CDR3 is TGTGCCAGCAGCAACCCGGGACTAGCGGGAGGTTACGAGCAGTACTTC. It codes for CASSNPGLAGGYEQYF.

The V call is TRBV6-5, the J call TRBJ1-1, with 7 bases that match TRBD1. Trimming at V came to 6 bases and at J to 10 bases, leaving 11 bases not matched to a gene. The CDR3 length is 13 residues. Germline V gives CDR1 MNHEY, CDR2 SVGAGI. The CDR3 sequence is CASSSRGGRRAFF. As DNA, the CDR3 is TGTGCCAGCAGCTCCCGAGGGGGCCGTCGAGCTTTCTTT.

The rearrangement links TRBV9 to TRBJ1-1; D unresolved. Trimming stripped 3 bases from V and 0 bases from J, with 3 bases between. Germline V lookup: CDR1 SGDLS, CDR2 YYNGEE. The CDR3 spans 12 residues. In DNA form, the CDR3 reads TGTGCCAGCAGCGCAATGAACACTGAAGCTTTCTTT. Its protein is CASSAMNTEAFF.

The rearrangement links TRBV11-2 to TRBJ2-3, with D possibly matching TRBD2 (7 bases). V was cut by 5 bases and J by 4 bases, with 13 bases left in between. From germline, CDR1 is SGHAT and CDR2 FQNNGV. The CDR3 contains 14 residues. The CDR3 reads CASSHPGGPDTQYF. DNA for the CDR3: TGTGCCAGCAGCCATCCGGGGGGCCCAGATACGCAGTATTTT.

V is TRBV7-3 and J is TRBJ2-2; D is unresolved. Trimming removed 5 bases at V and 1 base at J, with 11 bases between. The CDR3 is 15 amino acids. Germline V gene data show CDR1 as SGHTA and CDR2 as FQGTGA. CDR3 in amino acids: CASSPVGGNTGELFF. For the CDR3, the DNA is TGTGCCAGCAGCCCCGTCGGCGGGAACACCGGGGAGCTGTTTTTT.

This clone was detected a few times. This chain links TRBV18 with TRBJ2-2, with 8 bases fitting TRBD1. The CDR3 has 15 residues. Germline CDR1 KGHSH, CDR2 LQKENI. V gave up 4 bases and J gave up 3 bases; unmatched junction bases: 4. The CDR3 region has the DNA TGTGCCAGCTCACGCAGGGGGCTCGACACCGGGGAGCTGTTTTTT. Amino acids: CASSRRGLDTGELFF.

The chain carries TRBV5-5 and TRBJ1-2; D unclear. This CDR3 spans 14 amino acids. Germline CDR1 and CDR2: SGHKS and YYEKEE (reference sequence). V was clipped by 4 bases and J by 3 bases, with 13 bases between them. The CDR3 DNA reads TGTGCCAGCAGCCGCGGGGTCAACGACTATGGCTACACCTTC. Its protein is CASSRGVNDYGYTF. The whole variable domain, remainder taken from reference TRBV5-5 and TRBJ1-2, is DAGVTQSPTHLIKTRGQQVTLRCSPISGHKSVSWYQQVLGQGPQFIFQYYEKEERGRGNFPDRFSARQFPNYSSELNVNALLLGDSALYLCASSRGVNDYGYTFGSGTRLTVV.

This clone was counted a single time. The CDR3 DNA follows: TGTGCCAGCAGTGAATTTAGGTGGACAGGTATTACGGGGGAGCTGTTTTTT. Translation: CASSEFRWTGITGELFF. The chain employs TRBV6-1 and TRBJ2-2, with 7 bases matching TRBD1. The CDR3 length is 17 residues. Per germline, CDR1 MNHNS and CDR2 SASEGT. The junction had 14 bases not matched to a gene; V was cut back by 2 bases and J by 8 bases.

This chain uses TRBV5-1 with TRBJ1-1, with D tentatively TRBD1 (5 bases). The CDR3 extends over 15 amino acids. In germline, CDR1 is SGHRS, CDR2 YFSETQ. Trimming cost V 2 bases and J 0 bases, with 11 bases left between them. CDR3 protein: CASSLPQAMNTEAFF. As DNA, the CDR3 is TGCGCCAGCAGCTTACCACAGGCCATGAACACTGAAGCTTTCTTT.

V gene TRBV2 combines with J gene TRBJ1-1; a possible D gene is TRBD1 (5 bases). The V end lost 7 bases, the J end lost 2 bases, and 14 bases lay between the germline ends. Germline V gives CDR1 SNHLY, CDR2 FYNNEI. CDR3 length equals 14 residues. The CDR3 region has the DNA TGTGCCAGCAAACTCGAGGACACCAACACTGAAGCTTTCTTT. This sequence encodes CASKLEDTNTEAFF.

The chain has TRBV18 and TRBJ2-5; 9 bases map to TRBD1. The CDR3 is 16 residues long. Germline assignment: CDR1 KGHSH and CDR2 LQKENI. J was trimmed by 5 bases and V by 5 bases; bases with no gene match: 12. The DNA of the CDR3 is TGTGCCAGCTCATCATCCGTACAGGGGGCGGAGGAGACCCAGTACTTC. It translates to CASSSSVQGAEETQYF.

This clone turned up a few times. This rearrangement joins TRBV6-5 to TRBJ1-3, with 8 nucleotides matching TRBD1. Germline V gives CDR1 MNHEY, CDR2 SVGAGI. With V trimmed by 6 bases and J by 4 bases, 5 bases remained unmatched. The CDR3 has 14 residues. CDR3 coding DNA: TGTGCCAGCAGGCACACAGGGGGAGGAAACACCATATATTTT. This codes for CASRHTGGGNTIYF.

This rearrangement joins TRBV7-2 to TRBJ2-3; D is undetermined. Trimming removed 3 bases at V and 6 bases at J, with 16 bases between. This CDR3 comprises 15 residues. Germline values: CDR1 SGHTA, CDR2 FQGNSA. CDR3 sequence (DNA): TGTGCCAGCAGCTTCGAGGAGACCCGACCGGATACGCAGTATTTT. This encodes CASSFEETRPDTQYF.

This chain links TRBV7-8 with TRBJ2-7, with 14 bases aligning to TRBD2. Germline CDR1 and CDR2: SGHVS and FQNEAQ. The CDR3 is made up of 16 amino acids. Unmatched junction bases numbered 5, after V lost 5 bases and J lost 2 bases. For the CDR3, the DNA is TGTGCCAGCAGCCTGGGACTAGCGGGAGTTACCTACGAGCAGTACTTC. This translates into CASSLGLAGVTYEQYF.

This chain joins TRBV15 and TRBJ1-2; 11 nucleotides align to TRBD1. Germline trimming cut 5 bases from V and 3 bases from J; bases unmatched to any gene: 5. The germline gives CDR1 LNHNV, CDR2 YYDKDF (reference sequence). The CDR3 has 15 amino acids. CDR3 bases: TGTGCCACCAGCGCCGGGACAGGGGGAGACTATGGCTACACCTTC. Translation: CATSAGTGGDYGYTF.

The CDR3 here is CASSLGAGGRGQPQHF. The CDR3, as DNA: TGTGCCAGCAGCTTGGGGGCAGGGGGCCGAGGTCAGCCCCAGCATTTT. This sequence joins TRBV5-8 and TRBJ1-5, with 8 bases fitting TRBD1. This CDR3 comprises 16 residues. Losses at the gene ends were 0 bases for V and 6 bases for J; bases not matched to a gene: 8. Germline-derived CDR1 and CDR2 are SGHTS and YDEGEE.

The rearrangement links TRBV5-1 to TRBJ2-5; D remains ambiguous. CDR1 is SGHRS and CDR2 is YFSETQ in the germline V gene. The V end was cut by 2 bases, the J end by 4 bases, with 9 bases between. The CDR3 is 13 residues long. The CDR3 nucleotides read TGCGCCAGCAGCTTTTCTTCGGGAGAGACCCAGTACTTC. Translation: CASSFSSGETQYF.

The chain joins TRBV19 to TRBJ2-1; 12 nucleotides align to TRBD1. The V segment lost 3 bases and the J segment 6 bases; nucleotides outside the gene matches: 3. The CDR3 contains 15 residues. CDR1 and CDR2 from the germline V gene are LNHDA and SQIVND (reference sequence). The CDR3 DNA follows: TGTGCCAGTAGTATTTTGGGACAGGGGGCCAATGAGCAGTTCTTC. It is translated as CASSILGQGANEQFF.

The chain uses TRBV4-1 and TRBJ2-2, with D maybe TRBD1 (5 bases). Per the germline V gene, CDR1 is MGHRA and CDR2 is YSYEKL. The CDR3 runs to 14 residues. The V end lost 1 base, the J end lost 4 bases, and 7 bases lay between the germline ends. The CDR3 coding sequence is TGCGCCAGCAGCCAAGGACAGTTCACCGGGGAGCTGTTTTTT. Its protein is CASSQGQFTGELFF.